Each of the 30 T cell receptor beta chains below was sequenced from the same sample in a study of regulatory T cells in long-lasting Graves disease. Time point of the sample: newly diagnosed GD, antithyroid drugs for less than 3 months. PBMC-derived RNA was used for the TCR library. Sequencing libraries for TCR beta were prepared with iRepertoire HTBI primers and Arm-PCR of CDR3 regions. TCRdb re-derived calls from the multiplex PCR reads in MiXCR, one entry per CDR3 protein. This sample carries over 500,000 distinct CDR3 sequences, roughly a sixth of them seen once, and the ten largest clones take more than 10%. A further study also used this sample, focusing on T cells in Graves' hyperthyroidism and ophthalmopathy.

The material sequenced was peripheral blood mononuclear cells (PBMCs), taken at new diagnosis, from a patient treated with antithyroid drugs. The origin of the receptors is a man between 18 and 35 years old with Graves disease.

This clonotype has just a few counts. The chain's CDR3 is CASSLDPGDGYTF. The CDR3 DNA reads as TGTGCCAGCAGCTTAGACCCAGGGGACGGCTACACCTTC. The genes are TRBV7-9 and TRBJ1-2, with D maybe TRBD1 (6 bases). V was clipped by 1 base and J by 8 bases, with 11 bases between them. The CDR3 sequence is 13 residues long. CDR1 and CDR2 from the germline V gene are SEHNR and FQNEAQ (reference sequence).

This clonotype was seen many times. The chain employs TRBV5-1 and TRBJ2-1; the match to TRBD2 covers 8 bases. This CDR3 spans 16 amino acids. V lost 7 bases to trimming and J lost 10 bases; unmatched junction nucleotides: 19. CDR1 and CDR2 from the germline V gene are SGHRS and YFSETQ. The CDR3 nucleotides are TGCGCCAGCGGACTCCAGGCGGGAGGTATCCTGGGAGAGCAGTTCTTC. Protein: CASGLQAGGILGEQFF.

This clonotype has only a few counts. V gene TRBV7-3 combines with J gene TRBJ1-5; tentatively, D is TRBD1 (5 bases). This CDR3 region has 14 residues. The germline V and J ends were trimmed by 5 bases and 9 bases, with 17 bases remaining between them. The germline gives CDR1 SGHTA, CDR2 FQGTGA. This CDR3 reads CASSLRDGMGPQHF. In nucleotides, the CDR3 is TGTGCCAGCAGCCTCCGGGACGGGATGGGGCCCCAGCATTTT.

This clonotype was observed a handful of times. The chain employs TRBV20-1 and TRBJ1-6, with 8 bases fitting TRBD1. The V segment lost 6 bases and the J segment 9 bases; nucleotides outside the gene matches: 13. The CDR3 is made up of 15 amino acids. The V gene's germline CDR1 is DFQATT and CDR2 SNEGSKA (reference sequence). CDR3 amino acids: CSAVGAGGFSSPLHF. CDR3 sequence (DNA): TGCAGTGCCGTGGGGGCAGGGGGCTTTAGTTCACCCCTCCACTTT.

This clonotype occurred many times. The V and J genes are TRBV7-9 and TRBJ1-1, with a possible D match to TRBD1 (5 bases). The V gene's germline CDR1 is SEHNR and CDR2 FQNEAQ (reference sequence). With 5 bases removed from V and 1 base from J, the gap between germline ends came to 11 bases. The CDR3 contains 14 residues. The CDR3 coding sequence is TGTGCCAGCAGCATAGGAGGACAGAACACTGAAGCTTTCTTT. Translation: CASSIGGQNTEAFF.

This clonotype has just a few counts. A much larger clone lies a single base off, so this may be a read error. The chain has TRBV6-1 and TRBJ2-7; possibly TRBD1 for D (5 bases). The CDR3 consists of 12 residues. V lost 6 bases, J lost 2 bases, and 8 bases lay in between. CDR1 MNHNS and CDR2 SASEGT come from the germline V gene. CDR3 loop: CASRSTAYEQYF. Written as DNA, the CDR3 is TGTGCCAGCAGATCGACAGCCTACGAGCAGTACTTC.

The chain recombines TRBV5-1 with TRBJ2-4, with D possibly TRBD1 on 8 matching bases. The V and J ends lost 1 base and 2 bases respectively, with 13 bases between them. CDR1 is SGHRS and CDR2 is YFSETQ in the germline V gene. This CDR3 has 16 residues. The CDR3 is CASSLNRGGTKNIQYF. The DNA of the CDR3 is TGCGCCAGCAGCTTGAACAGGGGGGGAACCAAAAACATTCAGTACTTC.

In this sample, this clonotype turned up many times. V and J are TRBV11-2 and TRBJ2-5; weak D call: TRBD1 (8 bases). CDR1 is SGHAT and CDR2 is FQNNGV in the germline V gene. The CDR3 has 16 residues. V was pared by 5 bases and J by 5 bases, with 21 bases between. The DNA of the CDR3 is TGTGCCAGCAGCCAGGGGGGGCAGGGGGCGAGGGAGACCCAGTACTTC. Translating gives CASSQGGQGARETQYF. The whole variable domain, remainder taken from reference TRBV11-2 and TRBJ2-5, is EAGVAQSPRYKIIEKRQSVAFWCNPISGHATLYWYQQILGQGPKLLIQFQNNGVVDDSQLPKDRFSAERLKGVDSTLKIQPAKLEDSAVYLCASSQGGQGARETQYFGPGTRLLVL.

This clonotype was picked up many times. The chain joins TRBV27 to TRBJ2-3; D remains unclear. Germline V lookup: CDR1 MNHEY, CDR2 SMNVEV (reference sequence). CDR3 length: 14 amino acids. Trimming removed 4 bases from V and 6 bases from J, with 14 bases in between. The CDR3 nucleotides read TGTGCCAGCAGTTCAGATGAGAGAGTGGATACGCAGTATTTT. It translates to CASSSDERVDTQYF.

V gene TRBV7-9 combines with J gene TRBJ2-7; 7 nucleotides agree with TRBD2. The J segment lost 0 bases and the V segment lost 5 bases, leaving 10 bases of the junction unmatched. Germline CDR1 SEHNR, CDR2 FQNEAQ (reference sequence). This CDR3 contains 16 residues. The CDR3 is CASSPDSGITSYEQYF. The CDR3 DNA follows: TGTGCCAGCAGCCCAGACAGCGGGATAACCTCCTACGAGCAGTACTTC.

This clonotype has a count of ten or more. The chain employs TRBV7-9 and TRBJ2-7, with a tentative D call TRBD1 (7 bases). With 5 bases removed from V and 2 bases from J, the gap between germline ends came to 22 bases. The CDR3 extends over 17 amino acids. Germline CDR1 and CDR2: SEHNR and FQNEAQ (reference sequence). The DNA for the CDR3 is TGTGCCAGCAGCGAACGCAAACAGGGGAGGCTCGCCTACGAGCAGTACTTC. Translating it yields CASSERKQGRLAYEQYF.

The chain recombines TRBV5-1 with TRBJ2-3; 15 bases agree with TRBD2. Trimming took 4 bases from V and 4 from J; bases not matched to a gene: 10. This CDR3 is 18 amino acids long. Germline CDR1 is SGHRS and CDR2 is YFSETQ. The CDR3 loop is CASSPGTSGRPGADTQYF. The CDR3 nucleotides are TGCGCCAGCAGCCCTGGGACTAGCGGGAGGCCGGGGGCAGATACGCAGTATTTT.

This clonotype was counted many times. The V gene is TRBV7-2, the J gene TRBJ2-7, with TRBD2 as a possible D gene (5 bases). The germline V and J ends were trimmed by 0 bases and 2 bases, with 11 bases remaining between them. The germline CDR1 and CDR2 sequences are SGHTA and FQGNSA. The CDR3 spans 15 residues. DNA of the CDR3: TGTGCCAGCAGCTTAGCGAGTAGCGCAACCTACGAGCAGTACTTC. Amino acid sequence: CASSLASSATYEQYF. The full variable domain, its missing parts supplied by reference TRBV7-2 and TRBJ2-7, is GAGVSQSPSNKVTEKGKDVELRCDPISGHTALYWYRQSLGQGLEFLIYFQGNSAPDKSGLPSDRFSAERTGGSVSTLTIQRTQQEDSAVYLCASSLASSATYEQYFGPGTRLTVT.

This sequence joins TRBV3-1 and TRBJ1-6, with D possibly matching TRBD1 (5 bases). This CDR3 has 14 amino acids. Germline CDR1 reads LGHDT; CDR2 reads YNNKEL (reference sequence). Trimming stripped 0 bases from V and 9 bases from J, with 9 bases between. The chain's CDR3 is CASSQETEVSPLHF. Here the CDR3 DNA reads TGTGCCAGCAGCCAAGAGACAGAAGTTTCACCCCTCCACTTT.

The rearrangement uses TRBV11-2 and TRBJ2-7; TRBD1 or TRBD2 may be the D gene (5 bases each). The CDR3 is 16 residues long. The V gene lost 5 bases and the J gene lost 3 bases, with 20 bases spanning the gap. In germline, CDR1 is SGHAT, CDR2 FQNNGV. CDR3 amino acids: CASSVPGREVLYEQYF. For the CDR3, the DNA is TGTGCCAGCAGCGTCCCGGGACGGGAAGTTCTCTACGAGCAGTACTTC.

This clonotype was observed a few times. V is TRBV3-1 and J is TRBJ2-5; the match to TRBD2 covers 12 bases. Germline values: CDR1 LGHDT, CDR2 YNNKEL (reference sequence). This CDR3 has 14 amino acids. The ends lost 4 bases at V and 3 bases at J; junction bases unmatched: 0. The CDR3 nucleotides read TGTGCCAGCAGCCCTAGCGGGGGGGAAGAGACCCAGTACTTC. Translating gives CASSPSGGEETQYF.

The table lists this clonotype with many counts. V usage is TRBV3-1 and J usage is TRBJ2-7, with D maybe TRBD2 (6 bases). CDR1 LGHDT and CDR2 YNNKEL come from the germline V gene (reference sequence). V was shortened by 4 bases and J by 0 bases, with 10 bases between the two germline ends. This CDR3 is built from 14 residues. CDR3 nucleotide sequence: TGTGCCAGCAGCCGGGACTTACGCTCCTACGAGCAGTACTTC. Amino acids: CASSRDLRSYEQYF.

V is TRBV5-1 and J is TRBJ1-5; D unclear. The ends were cut back, 0 bases at V and 0 bases at J, with 16 bases in the middle. In germline, CDR1 is SGHRS, CDR2 YFSETQ. CDR3 length: 18 residues. CDR3: CASSLGGWEQYSNQPQHF. CDR3 nucleotide sequence: TGCGCCAGCAGCTTGGGGGGATGGGAGCAATATAGCAATCAGCCCCAGCATTTT.

This chain uses TRBV4-1 with TRBJ1-2; TRBD1 matches 8 bases. J gave up 2 bases and V 1 base, and 6 bases lay outside the gene matches. Germline V gene lookup returns CDR1 MGHRA and CDR2 YSYEKL. The CDR3 runs 16 residues. CDR3 bases: TGCGCCAGCAGCCAAGCTCAGGACAGGGCCAACTATGGCTACACCTTC. Amino acids: CASSQAQDRANYGYTF.

This chain joins TRBV5-5 and TRBJ2-5; the match to TRBD1 covers 8 bases. The J segment lost 5 bases and the V segment lost 2 bases, leaving 14 bases of the junction unmatched. Germline loops: CDR1 SGHKS, CDR2 YYEKEE (reference sequence). The CDR3 has 17 residues. The CDR3 coding sequence is TGTGCCAGCAGCTTTCTGAGACAGGGGATGATTCTGGAGACCCAGTACTTC. Residues: CASSFLRQGMILETQYF.

The rearrangement links TRBV6-1 to TRBJ1-3; D gene unclear. Germline V gives CDR1 MNHNS, CDR2 SASEGT. CDR3 size: 14 residues. The V gene lost 11 bases and the J gene lost 0 bases, with 14 bases spanning the gap. CDR3 nucleotide sequence: TGTGCCGTCTGGCTGGCGAACTCTGGAAACACCATATATTTT. Amino acid sequence: CAVWLANSGNTIYF.

This clonotype has a handful of counts. The chain is built from TRBV6-9 and TRBJ1-5; the match to TRBD1 covers 12 bases. The CDR3 is made up of 17 amino acids. V shed 4 bases, J shed 5 bases, and the junction held 9 bases outside the gene matches. Germline CDR1 reads MNHGY; CDR2 reads SVAAGI. CDR3 coding DNA: TGTGCCAGCAGTTCCGTCATGGGGACAGGGGGCGATCAGCCCCAGCATTTT. It specifies CASSSVMGTGGDQPQHF.

This clonotype has only a few counts. The chain recombines TRBV5-1 with TRBJ2-3, with D possibly TRBD1 on 6 matching bases. The J call may be in error: the DNA end matches TRBJ2-7 better. Germline V gives CDR1 SGHRS, CDR2 YFSETQ. The CDR3 has 16 residues. CDR3 coding DNA: TGCGCCAGCACCCCGGGGTCCCTAACAGGGTTCTACGAGCAGTACTTC. Its protein product is CASTPGSLTGFYEQYF.

This clonotype has a single count. This chain uses TRBV6-5 with TRBJ2-1; tentatively, D is TRBD1 or TRBD2 (7 bases each). The V gene lost 1 base and the J gene lost 9 bases, with 13 bases spanning the gap. The germline CDR1 and CDR2 sequences are MNHEY and SVGAGI. The CDR3 consists of 14 residues. CDR3 DNA: TGTGCCAGCAGTTACTTGGGCAGGGGGGGTGAGCAGTTCTTC. It is translated as CASSYLGRGGEQFF.

The rearrangement uses TRBV7-9 and TRBJ1-5; D is uncertain. CDR1 SEHNR and CDR2 FQNEAQ come from the germline V gene (reference sequence). The CDR3 has 13 residues. Between the trimmed V and J ends, which lost 7 bases and 3 bases, there was a span of 10 bases. The CDR3 region is CASNSGANQPQHF. The CDR3 DNA reads as TGTGCCAGCAACTCGGGTGCCAATCAGCCCCAGCATTTT. Based on the CDR3 plus reference TRBV7-9 and TRBJ1-5, the full variable domain is DTGVSQNPRHKITKRGQNVTFRCDPISEHNRLYWYRQTLGQGPEFLTYFQNEAQLEKSRLLSDRFSAERPKGSFSTLEIQRTEQGDSAMYLCASNSGANQPQHFGDGTRLSIL.

This clonotype was observed a handful of times. The CDR3 loop is CASSSTGAGQPQHF. In DNA form, the CDR3 reads TGCGCCAGCAGCTCGACAGGGGCGGGACAGCCCCAGCATTTT. The chain is built from TRBV5-1 and TRBJ1-5; 8 nucleotides match TRBD1. Germline V lookup: CDR1 SGHRS, CDR2 YFSETQ. The ends lost 3 bases at V and 7 bases at J; junction bases unmatched: 6. The CDR3 sequence is 14 residues long.

This clonotype was found a few times. The V gene is TRBV19, the J gene TRBJ2-7; D might be TRBD1 or TRBD2, each matching 5 bases. Germline-derived CDR1 and CDR2 are LNHDA and SQIVND (reference sequence). Trimming shortened V by 8 bases and J by 6 bases, and 20 bases separated the two germline ends. The CDR3 loop spans 14 amino acids. The CDR3 loop reads CASSPGPEGLEQYF. CDR3 coding DNA: TGTGCCAGTTCGCCCGGTCCAGAGGGGCTCGAGCAGTACTTC.

The rearrangement uses TRBV4-3 and TRBJ2-7, with D possibly being TRBD1 (5 bases). The CDR3 runs to 13 residues. The V gene lost 4 bases and the J gene lost 6 bases, with 13 bases spanning the gap. Germline V gene sequence: CDR1 LGHNA, CDR2 YSLEER. CDR3 amino acids: CASSRLARGEQYF. As DNA, the CDR3 is TGCGCCAGCAGCCGGCTGGCTAGGGGCGAGCAGTACTTC.

J is TRBJ2-3 and V is TRBV5-4; tentatively, D is TRBD2 (6 bases). Germline CDR1 reads SGHNT; CDR2 reads YYREEE (reference sequence). V was pared by 9 bases and J by 3 bases, with 17 bases between. The CDR3 is made up of 14 amino acids. CDR3 DNA sequence: TGTGCCACTACTCTGGGGGGAGGTACAGATACGCAGTATTTT. This gives the protein CATTLGGGTDTQYF. Full variable domain (outside the CDR3, taken from reference TRBV5-4 and TRBJ2-3): ETGVTQSPTHLIKTRGQQVTLRCSSQSGHNTVSWYQQALGQGPQFIFQYYREEENGRGNFPPRFSGLQFPNYSSELNVNALELDDSALYLCATTLGGGTDTQYFGPGTRLTVL.

In this sample, this clonotype turned up a few times. The rearrangement uses TRBV5-1 and TRBJ2-5; TRBD2 aligns across 9 bases. Trimming took 5 bases from V and 5 from J; bases not matched to a gene: 10. Germline V gene sequence: CDR1 SGHRS, CDR2 YFSETQ. CDR3 size: 15 residues. The CDR3 here is CASRTSGNAEETQYF. Here the CDR3 DNA reads TGCGCCAGCAGGACTAGCGGAAACGCGGAGGAGACCCAGTACTTC.